The 15 T cell receptor beta chains in this list originate from one sample, sequenced in a study of neurological immune-mediated disorders. TCRdb re-derived calls from the 5' RACE reads in MiXCR, one entry per CDR3 protein. The sample shows more than 45,000 distinct CDR3 sequences, around 4.2% of them seen only once. The sequenced material came from PBMCs. These receptors all stem from a man in his forties or fifties with multiple sclerosis.

This clonotype was seen at least ten times. The chain is built from TRBV27 and TRBJ2-3, with a tentative D call TRBD2 (5 bases). CDR1 and CDR2 (germline): MNHEY, SMNVEV (reference sequence). The V end was cut by 4 bases, the J end by 11 bases, with 13 bases between. This CDR3 spans 12 amino acids. The CDR3 DNA follows: TGTGCCAGCAGTTCGTTACGAGGAGGGCAGTATTTT. It is translated as CASSSLRGGQYF.

This clonotype has a count of ten or more. The V call is TRBV20-1, the J call TRBJ2-7; TRBD1 agrees at 7 bases. The CDR3 runs 12 residues. CDR1 DFQATT and CDR2 SNEGSKA come from the germline V gene (reference sequence). V gave up 2 bases and J gave up 4 bases; unmatched junction bases: 2. CDR3 in amino acids: CSARNRGYEQYF. The CDR3 region has the DNA TGCAGTGCTAGAAACAGGGGATACGAGCAGTACTTC.

This clonotype was observed many times. The CDR3 DNA follows: TGTGCCACCAGTCGACAGGGGGCCACCGGGGAGCTGTTTTTT. Translating it yields CATSRQGATGELFF. This chain links TRBV24-1 with TRBJ2-2; 10 bases agree with TRBD1. Germline lookup yields CDR1 KGHDR and CDR2 SFDVKD. V gave up 6 bases and J gave up 4 bases; unmatched junction bases: 1. There are 14 residues in the CDR3.

This clonotype turned up a few times. The gene calls are TRBV7-2 and TRBJ2-7; no clear D gene. V was cut by 5 bases and J by 2 bases, with 4 bases left in between. CDR1 is SGHTA and CDR2 is FQGNSA in the germline V gene. This CDR3 region has 11 residues. CDR3 loop: CASSRTYEQYF. The CDR3 bases are TGTGCCAGCAGCAGAACCTACGAGCAGTACTTC. The full variable domain, with the rest looked up from reference TRBV7-2 and TRBJ2-7, is GAGVSQSPSNKVTEKGKDVELRCDPISGHTALYWYRQSLGQGLEFLIYFQGNSAPDKSGLPSDRFSAERTGGSVSTLTIQRTQQEDSAVYLCASSRTYEQYFGPGTRLTVT.

This clonotype came up many times. The genes are TRBV12-3 or TRBV12-4 and TRBJ1-4; D uncertain. The CDR3 sequence is 11 residues long. V lost 3 bases, J lost 10 bases, and 6 bases lay in between. CDR3 protein: CASSFLGKLFF. The CDR3, as DNA: TGTGCCAGCAGTTTTCTCGGAAAACTGTTTTTT.

This clonotype was picked up many times. This sequence joins TRBV10-3 and TRBJ2-3; D is tentatively TRBD1 or TRBD2 (5 bases each). The CDR3 is made up of 15 amino acids. With 6 bases removed from V and 0 bases from J, the gap between germline ends came to 13 bases. Germline V gene sequence: CDR1 ENHRY, CDR2 SYGVKD. The CDR3 spells CAIRRDETSTDTQYF. CDR3 nucleotide sequence: TGTGCCATCAGGAGGGACGAGACTAGCACAGATACGCAGTATTTT.

This clonotype showed up many times. This chain joins TRBV12-3 or TRBV12-4 and TRBJ2-5, with D tentatively TRBD2 (6 bases). V was pared by 5 bases and J by 2 bases, with 12 bases between. The CDR3 totals 14 residues. CDR3 residues: CASSPGDWQETQYF. DNA of the CDR3: TGTGCCAGCAGTCCGGGGGACTGGCAAGAGACCCAGTACTTC.

At least ten counts were recorded for this clonotype. The rearrangement joins TRBV20-1 to TRBJ2-1, with a possible D match to TRBD2 (5 bases). Deletions cut 3 bases from V and 4 bases from J, with 16 bases between. The CDR3 totals 15 residues. Per the germline V gene, CDR1 is DFQATT and CDR2 is SNEGSKA (reference sequence). Here the CDR3 reads CSASETVRRYNEQFF. For the CDR3, the DNA is TGCAGTGCTAGCGAGACCGTGAGGAGGTACAATGAGCAGTTCTTC.

In its sample, this clonotype is medium-sized. V and J are TRBV10-3 and TRBJ2-1; TRBD2 is a possible D gene (6 bases). Germline V gives CDR1 ENHRY, CDR2 SYGVKD. V was pared by 11 bases and J by 0 bases, with 14 bases between. The CDR3 is made up of 14 amino acids. The DNA for the CDR3 is TGTGCCTCGATGGTGGAGGGCTCCTACAATGAGCAGTTCTTC. This codes for CASMVEGSYNEQFF.

This clonotype was counted ten times or more. The rearrangement uses TRBV27 and TRBJ1-4; D remains ambiguous. The length of the CDR3 is 11 residues. Germline loops: CDR1 MNHEY, CDR2 SMNVEV (reference sequence). With 3 bases removed from V and 7 bases from J, the gap between germline ends came to 3 bases. In DNA, the CDR3 is TGTGCCAGCAGTTTTGGTGAAAAACTGTTTTTT. Protein sequence: CASSFGEKLFF.

This clonotype was found many times. This rearrangement joins TRBV11-1 to TRBJ2-1; 9 bases map to TRBD2. The CDR3 has 17 residues. Germline V CDR1 and CDR2: SGHAT, FQDESV (reference sequence). J lost 0 bases, V lost 4 bases, and 7 bases had no gene match. In nucleotides, the CDR3 is TGTGCCAGCAGCTCACTAGCGGGTGCAGCCTCCTACAATGAGCAGTTCTTC. Residues: CASSSLAGAASYNEQFF.

Many counts were recorded for this clonotype. The chain has TRBV7-9 and TRBJ1-1; D might be TRBD1 (6 bases). V lost 7 bases, J lost 1 base, and 10 bases lay in between. The CDR3 spans 13 residues. Per germline, CDR1 SEHNR and CDR2 FQNEAQ (reference sequence). The CDR3 region has the DNA TGTGCCAGCACCCTGGGGGCGAACACTGAAGCTTTCTTT. It encodes CASTLGANTEAFF.

This clonotype was observed at least ten times. CDR3 sequence (DNA): TGTGCCATCAGCGAGGGACTAGGTGGAGATACGCAGTATTTT. It codes for CAISEGLGGDTQYF. The rearrangement uses TRBV10-3 and TRBJ2-3, with 8 nucleotides matching TRBD2. Germline CDR1 reads ENHRY; CDR2 reads SYGVKD. J lost 5 bases, V lost 6 bases, and 7 bases had no gene match. The CDR3 extends over 14 amino acids.

The J gene is TRBJ1-5, the V gene TRBV5-1; D is undetermined. Germline V lookup: CDR1 SGHRS, CDR2 YFSETQ. This CDR3 region has 15 residues. Between the trimmed V and J ends, which lost 0 bases and 2 bases, there was a span of 9 bases. CDR3 DNA sequence: TGCGCCAGCAGCTTGGGGCCGGCGGGCAATCAGCCCCAGCATTTT. Residues: CASSLGPAGNQPQHF.

This clonotype was detected many times. V is TRBV20-1 and J is TRBJ2-7; 7 nucleotides align to TRBD1. J lost 0 bases, V lost 5 bases, and 4 bases had no gene match. Germline V gene lookup returns CDR1 DFQATT and CDR2 SNEGSKA (reference sequence). The CDR3 covers 13 residues. In DNA, the CDR3 is TGCAGTGCTGAAGGACAGGCCTCCTACGAGCAGTACTTC. It yields the protein CSAEGQASYEQYF.